Listed below are T cell receptor beta chains from one sample, sequenced in a study of blood T cell repertoires in COVID-19. Measured with immunoSEQ multiplex PCR; TCRdb has only the in-frame clones, and not every one. This table holds roughly 670,000 clones, 90% found once. Sample: peripheral blood. These receptors were collected from a young woman with acute or convalescent COVID-19. Each CDR3 is given with its conserved first and last residue. A D gene is named only where the DNA matches it firmly. A clone size is listed for some rows: how often the clone was seen (once, few, many), or a class if it is expanded.

abundance	v_gene	j_gene	d_gene	CDR3nt	CDR3aa
-	TRBV13	TRBJ2-1	-	TGTGCCAGCAGCTCACGACAGGGAGGTTTTGGCTCCTACAATGAGCAGTTCTTC	CASSSRQGGFGSYNEQFF
-	TRBV7-9	TRBJ2-7	TRBD2	TGTGCCAGCAGCTCAGAACTAGCGGGGGCCTACGAGCAGTACTTC	CASSSELAGAYEQYF
-	TRBV9	TRBJ2-2	-	TGTGCCAGCAGCGTGGGGGGAACCGGGGAGCTGTTTTTT	CASSVGGTGELFF
-	TRBV11-2	TRBJ2-3	-	TGTGCCAGCAGCTTAGATTCGGGGGGCCTCGGTGATACGCAGTATTTT	CASSLDSGGLGDTQYF
-	TRBV10-3	TRBJ2-7	-	TGTGCCATCAGTGAGTCGTCTCCAGGGTGGAACGAGCAGTACTTC	CAISESSPGWNEQYF
-	TRBV6-1	TRBJ1-6	-	TGTGCCAGCAGTGACCCCCCTGGCGGTTTTGGTTCACCCCTCCACTTT	CASSDPPGGFGSPLHF
-	TRBV9	TRBJ2-1	TRBD2	TGTGCCAGCAGCGTGCGAAACGGGGGGACCTACAATGAGCAGTTCTTC	CASSVRNGGTYNEQFF
-	TRBV12-3/TRBV12-4	TRBJ1-1	TRBD1	TGTGCCAGCAGCCCGACAGGGCGGGTCGCTTTCTTT	CASSPTGRVAFF
-	TRBV6-6	TRBJ1-1	-	TGTGCCAGCACCGCCCAGGGATCCATGACTGAAGCTTTCTTT	CASTAQGSMTEAFF
-	TRBV5-1	TRBJ1-1	TRBD1	TGCGCCAGCAGCTTGGGGGACAGGGGAAATGAAGCTTTCTTT	CASSLGDRGNEAFF
-	TRBV7-6	TRBJ2-3	-	TGTGCCAGCAGCTTAGCCGCAGCGCAAAGCACAGATACGCAGTATTTT	CASSLAAAQSTDTQYF
-	TRBV5-3	TRBJ1-5	TRBD1	TGTGCCAGAAGCCAGGACAGGGGAATTAATCAGCCCCAGCATTTT	CARSQDRGINQPQHF
-	TRBV7-9	TRBJ2-3	-	TGTGCCAGCAGCTTAACGGGGGTGAGCACAGATACGCAGTATTTT	CASSLTGVSTDTQYF
-	TRBV15	TRBJ1-1	-	TGTGCCACCAGCAGAGTAACGGTTAACTCTGAAGCTTTCTTT	CATSRVTVNSEAFF
-	TRBV10-2	TRBJ2-2	TRBD1	TGCGCCAGCAGTGAACTCAGGGGGAAGAACACCGGGGAGCTGTTTTTT	CASSELRGKNTGELFF
-	TRBV5-5	TRBJ1-4	-	TGTGCCAGCAGCTTGGGGCGACGGGGTAATGAAAAACTGTTTTTT	CASSLGRRGNEKLFF
few	TRBV3-1/TRBV3-2	TRBJ1-1	-	TGTGCCAGCAGCCCGCAAGGGCGTCTAAGGGGCACTGAAGCTTTCTTT	CASSPQGRLRGTEAFF
-	TRBV11-2	TRBJ2-6	TRBD2	TGTGCCAGCAGCTTGCGGGGGGTGTACTCTGGGGCCAACGTCCTGACTTTC	CASSLRGVYSGANVLTF
-	TRBV7-2	TRBJ2-2	-	TGTGCCAGCAGCTTGGGATATCGACAGGTTACGAACACCGGGGAGCTGTTTTTT	CASSLGYRQVTNTGELFF
-	TRBV5-1	TRBJ1-4	TRBD1	TGCGCCAGCAGCGTACAGGGGGGAGGAGAAAAACTGTTTTTT	CASSVQGGGEKLFF
-	TRBV7-9	TRBJ2-5	-	TGTGCCAGCAGCTTAGCATGGCAGGGGGAGGAAAAAGAGACCCAGTACTTC	CASSLAWQGEEKETQYF
-	TRBV18	TRBJ2-1	TRBD1	TGTGCCAGCTCACCGTTCGTGGGACAGGGGATTGAGCAGTTCTTC	CASSPFVGQGIEQFF
once	TRBV6-5	TRBJ1-4	-	TGTGCCAGCAGTTACGGTGCGGGGTCAGGCGAAAAACTGTTTTTT	CASSYGAGSGEKLFF
once	TRBV2	TRBJ1-3	-	TGTGCCAGCAGTGGGGGAGGAAACTCTGGAAACACCATATATTTT	CASSGGGNSGNTIYF
-	TRBV29-1	TRBJ1-2	TRBD1	TGCAGCGCCGTCCCCGGACAGGGGGCAGATGGCTACACCTTC	CSAVPGQGADGYTF
-	TRBV3-1/TRBV3-2	TRBJ1-2	-	TGTGCCACGGGGGATAGAGGGGTAGCTAACTATGGCTACACCTTC	CATGDRGVANYGYTF
-	TRBV4-2	TRBJ2-1	TRBD2	TGTGCCAGCAGCCAAGATTCCTCAGCGGGGGCCCCGTACAATGAGCAGTTCTTC	CASSQDSSAGAPYNEQFF
-	TRBV18	TRBJ2-5	TRBD2	TGTGCCAGCTCACTCACTAGCGGGGCCCAAGAGACCCAGTACTTC	CASSLTSGAQETQYF
-	TRBV7-2	TRBJ1-3	TRBD1	TGTGCCAGCAGCTTCATAGGACAGGTTTTGGGCGCTGGAAACACCATATATTTT	CASSFIGQVLGAGNTIYF
-	TRBV6-5	TRBJ1-5	-	TGTGCCAGCAGAGGAGCCTATAGCAATCAGCCCCAGCATTTT	CASRGAYSNQPQHF
-	TRBV28	TRBJ1-6	TRBD1	TGTGCCAGCACCACCCCGGACAGGGATAATTCACCCCTCCACTTT	CASTTPDRDNSPLHF
-	TRBV28	TRBJ2-3	-	TGTGCCAGCAGTTTGAGAGATACGCAGTATTTT	CASSLRDTQYF
-	TRBV19	TRBJ2-2	-	TGTGCCAGTAGTATAGATCCGCGGGGGAACACCGGGGAGCTGTTTTTT	CASSIDPRGNTGELFF
-	TRBV5-1	TRBJ2-1	-	TGCGCCAGCAGCTTGGCAGGGGCTCATGAGCAGTTCTTC	CASSLAGAHEQFF
few	TRBV3-1/TRBV3-2	TRBJ2-7	-	TGTGCCAGCAGCCAAACTGACTACGAGCAGTACTTC	CASSQTDYEQYF
-	TRBV25-1	TRBJ1-4	TRBD1	TGTGCCAGCAGCTCCAGCGGAGGGGGCGGAGTTAATGAAAAACTGTTTTTT	CASSSSGGGGVNEKLFF
-	TRBV2	TRBJ1-3	-	TGTGCCAGCAGTCGAGAATCGGGCTCTGGAAACACCATATATTTT	CASSRESGSGNTIYF
-	TRBV5-5	TRBJ1-1	-	TGTGCCAGCAGCTTGGTGCGAGCTGAAGCTTTCTTT	CASSLVRAEAFF
-	TRBV15	TRBJ2-1	TRBD2	TGTGCCACGGGACTAGAGGTTTCTGAGCAGTTCTTC	CATGLEVSEQFF
-	TRBV4-1	TRBJ2-7	-	TGCGCCAGCAGCCAAGAGCGGACTTACGAGCAGTACTTC	CASSQERTYEQYF
-	TRBV12-5	TRBJ1-2	TRBD1	TGTGCTAGTGGTGGACAGGGGAACTATGGCTACACCTTC	CASGGQGNYGYTF
-	TRBV12-5	TRBJ1-1	-	TGTGCTAGTGGTTTAGGTGAGGGCACTGAAGCTTTCTTT	CASGLGEGTEAFF